This T cell receptor beta chain is drawn from a study of blood T cell repertoires in COVID-19. CDR1 is SGHAT, CDR2 FQNNGV, per germline. The CDR3 length is 14 residues. J gave up 7 bases and V 5 bases, and 8 bases lay outside the gene matches. Participants' own reports of clinical history determined their cohort assignment. Per the study methods: Counts of nucleated cells, estimated from reference gene primer amplification, were obtained. Assay used: immunoSEQ multiplex PCR; TCRdb lists only in-frame clones, some missing. V and J calls and clone size are copied from that table; D and trimming were computed from the DNA. The table shows 140,000 to 150,000 clones, with 70% to 90% occurring only once.

The origin of this receptor is a woman in her 30s with acute COVID-19. The material sequenced was PBMCs or T cells enriched from blood (not recorded which). V is TRBV11-2 and J is TRBJ1-2; 9 bases line up with TRBD1. This CDR3 is CASSHRTGGSGYTF. Written as DNA, the CDR3 is TGTGCCAGCAGCCACAGAACAGGGGGCTCTGGCTACACCTTC.